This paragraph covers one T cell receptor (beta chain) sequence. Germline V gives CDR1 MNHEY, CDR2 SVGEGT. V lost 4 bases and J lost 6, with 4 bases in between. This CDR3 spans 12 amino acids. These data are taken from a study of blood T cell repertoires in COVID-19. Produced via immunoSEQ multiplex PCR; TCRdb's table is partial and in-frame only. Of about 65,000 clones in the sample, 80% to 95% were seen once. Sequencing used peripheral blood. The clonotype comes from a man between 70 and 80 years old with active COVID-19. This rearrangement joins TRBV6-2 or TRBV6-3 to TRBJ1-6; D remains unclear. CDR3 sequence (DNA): TGTGCCAGCAGTTCGGGTAATTCACCCCTCCACTTT. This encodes CASSSGNSPLHF.